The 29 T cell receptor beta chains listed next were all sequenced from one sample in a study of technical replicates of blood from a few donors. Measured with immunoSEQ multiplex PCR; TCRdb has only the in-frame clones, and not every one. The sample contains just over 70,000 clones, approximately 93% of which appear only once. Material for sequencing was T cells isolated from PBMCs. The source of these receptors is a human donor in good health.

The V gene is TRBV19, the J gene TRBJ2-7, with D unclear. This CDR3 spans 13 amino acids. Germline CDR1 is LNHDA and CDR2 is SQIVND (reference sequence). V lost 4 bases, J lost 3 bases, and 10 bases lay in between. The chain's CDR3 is CASSTGSVYEQYF. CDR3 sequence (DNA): TGTGCCAGTAGTACCGGGTCCGTCTACGAGCAGTACTTC.

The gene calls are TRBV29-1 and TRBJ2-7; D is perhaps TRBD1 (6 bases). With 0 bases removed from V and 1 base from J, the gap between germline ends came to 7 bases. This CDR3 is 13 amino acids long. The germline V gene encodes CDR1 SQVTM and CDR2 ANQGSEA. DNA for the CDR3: TGCAGCGTTGAAGACGGACAGTCCTACGAGCAGTACTTC. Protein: CSVEDGQSYEQYF.

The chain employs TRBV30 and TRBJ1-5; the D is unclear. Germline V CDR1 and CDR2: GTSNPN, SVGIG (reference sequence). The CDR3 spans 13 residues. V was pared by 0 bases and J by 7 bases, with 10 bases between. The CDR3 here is CAWSVRGIQPQHF. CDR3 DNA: TGTGCCTGGAGTGTTCGAGGGATCCAGCCCCAGCATTTT.

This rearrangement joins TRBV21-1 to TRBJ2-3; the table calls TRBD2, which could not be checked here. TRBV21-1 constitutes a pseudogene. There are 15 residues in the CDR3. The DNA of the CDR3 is TGTGCCAGCAGCAAATCTAGCGGGAGGGGAGATACGCAGTATTTT. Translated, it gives CASSKSSGRGDTQYF.

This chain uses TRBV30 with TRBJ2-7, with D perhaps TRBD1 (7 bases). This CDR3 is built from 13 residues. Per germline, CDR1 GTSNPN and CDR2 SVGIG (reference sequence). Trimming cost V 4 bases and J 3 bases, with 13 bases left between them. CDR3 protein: CAWTGQGGYEQYF. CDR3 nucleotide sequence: TGTGCCTGGACGGGGCAGGGGGGCTACGAGCAGTACTTC. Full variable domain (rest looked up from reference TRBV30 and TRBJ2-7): SQTIHQWPATLVQPVGSPLSLECTVEGTSNPNLYWYRQAAGRGLQLLFYSVGIGQISSEVPQNLSASRPQDRQFILSSKKLLLSDSGFYLCAWTGQGGYEQYFGPGTRLTVT.

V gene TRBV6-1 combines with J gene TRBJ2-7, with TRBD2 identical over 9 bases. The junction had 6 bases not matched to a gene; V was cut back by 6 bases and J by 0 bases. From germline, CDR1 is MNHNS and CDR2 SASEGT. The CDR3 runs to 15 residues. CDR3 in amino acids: CASRTLAGDSYEQYF. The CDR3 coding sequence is TGTGCCAGCAGAACATTAGCGGGAGACTCCTACGAGCAGTACTTC.

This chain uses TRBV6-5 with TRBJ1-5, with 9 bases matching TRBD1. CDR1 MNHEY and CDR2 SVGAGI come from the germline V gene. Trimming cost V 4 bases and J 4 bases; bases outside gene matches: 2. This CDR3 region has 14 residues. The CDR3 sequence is CASSSGTGNQPQHF. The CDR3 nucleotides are TGTGCCAGCAGTTCCGGGACAGGGAATCAGCCCCAGCATTTT.

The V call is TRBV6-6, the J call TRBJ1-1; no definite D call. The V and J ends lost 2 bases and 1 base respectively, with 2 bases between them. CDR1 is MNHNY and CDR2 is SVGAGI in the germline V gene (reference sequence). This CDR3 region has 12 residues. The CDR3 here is CASSYQNTEAFF. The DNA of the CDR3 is TGTGCCAGCAGTTACCAGAACACTGAAGCTTTCTTT.

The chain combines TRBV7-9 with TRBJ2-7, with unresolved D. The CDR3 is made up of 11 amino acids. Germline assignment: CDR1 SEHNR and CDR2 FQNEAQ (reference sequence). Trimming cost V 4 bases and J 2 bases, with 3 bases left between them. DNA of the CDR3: TGTGCCAGCAGCTACACCTACGAGCAGTACTTC. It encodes CASSYTYEQYF. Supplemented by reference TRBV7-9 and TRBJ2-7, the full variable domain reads DTGVSQNPRHKITKRGQNVTFRCDPISEHNRLYWYRQTLGQGPEFLTYFQNEAQLEKSRLLSDRFSAERPKGSFSTLEIQRTEQGDSAMYLCASSYTYEQYFGPGTRLTVT.

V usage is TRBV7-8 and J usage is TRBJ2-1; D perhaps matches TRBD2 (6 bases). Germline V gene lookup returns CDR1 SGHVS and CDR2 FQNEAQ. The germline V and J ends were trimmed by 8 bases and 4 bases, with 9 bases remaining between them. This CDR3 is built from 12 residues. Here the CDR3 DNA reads TGTGCCAGCCGAAGCGGGTACAATGAGCAGTTCTTC. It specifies CASRSGYNEQFF. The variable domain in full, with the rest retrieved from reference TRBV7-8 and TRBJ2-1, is GAGVSQSPRYKVAKRGQDVALRCDPISGHVSLFWYQQALGQGPEFLTYFQNEAQLDKSGLPSDRFFAERPEGSVSTLKIQRTQQEDSAVYLCASRSGYNEQFFGPGTRLTVL.

The CDR3 nucleotides read TGCAGCGTTGACCCCCCTAGCGGGAGGGCCATGGGGGAGACCCAGTACTTC. The encoded protein is CSVDPPSGRAMGETQYF. The rearrangement joins TRBV29-1 to TRBJ2-5, with 12 bases identical to TRBD2. V lost 3 bases and J lost 5; bases outside the gene matches: 13. This CDR3 has 17 amino acids. CDR1 is SQVTM, CDR2 ANQGSEA, per germline.

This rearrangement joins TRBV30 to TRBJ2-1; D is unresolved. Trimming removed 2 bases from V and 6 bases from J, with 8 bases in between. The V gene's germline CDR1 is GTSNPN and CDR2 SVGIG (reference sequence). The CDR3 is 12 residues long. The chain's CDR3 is CAWSLATNEQFF. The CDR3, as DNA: TGTGCCTGGAGTTTGGCCACCAATGAGCAGTTCTTC.

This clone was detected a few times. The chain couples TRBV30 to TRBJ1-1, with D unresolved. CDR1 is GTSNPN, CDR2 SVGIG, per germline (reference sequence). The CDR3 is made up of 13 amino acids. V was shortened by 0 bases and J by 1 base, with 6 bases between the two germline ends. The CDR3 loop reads CAWSVLRNTEAFF. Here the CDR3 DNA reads TGTGCCTGGAGTGTATTGAGGAACACTGAAGCTTTCTTT.

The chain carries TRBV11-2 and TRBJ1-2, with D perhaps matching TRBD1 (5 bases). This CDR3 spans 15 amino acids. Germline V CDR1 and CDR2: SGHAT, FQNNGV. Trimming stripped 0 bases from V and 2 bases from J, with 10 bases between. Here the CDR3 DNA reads TGTGCCAGCAGCTTAGAAGGGGAAGCCAACTATGGCTACACCTTC. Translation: CASSLEGEANYGYTF.

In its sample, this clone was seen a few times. CDR3 coding DNA: TGTGCCAGCAGCTTGGGGAGCGGTTACAATGAGCAGTTCTTC. Encoded protein: CASSLGSGYNEQFF. The chain joins TRBV7-9 to TRBJ2-1; the D gene is possibly TRBD2 (5 bases). The CDR3 extends over 14 amino acids. V lost 3 bases to trimming and J lost 4 bases, with 10 bases between them. CDR1 is SEHNR, CDR2 FQNEAQ, per germline (reference sequence). Supplemented by reference TRBV7-9 and TRBJ2-1, the full variable domain reads DTGVSQNPRHKITKRGQNVTFRCDPISEHNRLYWYRQTLGQGPEFLTYFQNEAQLEKSRLLSDRFSAERPKGSFSTLEIQRTEQGDSAMYLCASSLGSGYNEQFFGPGTRLTVL.

The CDR3 nucleotides read TGTGCCAGCAGCTTATGGCAGGGGGCGAACACTGAAGCTTTCTTT. Its protein is CASSLWQGANTEAFF. The V gene is TRBV11-3, the J gene TRBJ1-1; 8 bases agree with TRBD1. The germline V gene encodes CDR1 SGHNT and CDR2 YENEEA. This CDR3 region has 15 residues. The ends lost 2 bases at V and 1 base at J; junction bases unmatched: 3.

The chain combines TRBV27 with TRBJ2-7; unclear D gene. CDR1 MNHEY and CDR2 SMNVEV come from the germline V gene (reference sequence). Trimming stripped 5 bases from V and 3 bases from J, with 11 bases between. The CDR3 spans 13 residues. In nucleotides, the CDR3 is TGTGCCAGCAGTCTAGAATCTGGCTACGAGCAGTACTTC. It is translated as CASSLESGYEQYF.

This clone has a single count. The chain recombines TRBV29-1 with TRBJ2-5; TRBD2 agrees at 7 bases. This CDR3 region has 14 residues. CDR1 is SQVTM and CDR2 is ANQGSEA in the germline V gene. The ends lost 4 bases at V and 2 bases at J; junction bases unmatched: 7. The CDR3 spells CSVAGTTSQETQYF. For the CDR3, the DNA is TGCAGCGTTGCCGGGACTACTAGTCAAGAGACCCAGTACTTC.

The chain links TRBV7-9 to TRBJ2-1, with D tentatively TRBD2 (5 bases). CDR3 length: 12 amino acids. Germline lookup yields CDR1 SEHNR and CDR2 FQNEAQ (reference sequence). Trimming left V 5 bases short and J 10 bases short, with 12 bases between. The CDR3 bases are TGTGCCAGCAGCCCCGGAGGTGGCGAGCAGTTCTTC. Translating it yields CASSPGGGEQFF.

The CDR3 DNA reads as TGTGCCAGCAGATCCTACCTCACTGAAGCTTTCTTT. Residues: CASRSYLTEAFF. V gene TRBV27 combines with J gene TRBJ1-1, with no clear D. The CDR3 spans 12 residues. Trimming took 6 bases from V and 4 from J, leaving 9 bases between them. Germline V gene sequence: CDR1 MNHEY, CDR2 SMNVEV (reference sequence).

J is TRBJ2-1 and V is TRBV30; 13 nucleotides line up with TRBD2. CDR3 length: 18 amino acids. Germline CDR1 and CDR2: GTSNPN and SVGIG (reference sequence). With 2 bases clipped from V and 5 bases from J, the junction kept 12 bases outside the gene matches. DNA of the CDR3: TGTGCCTGGAGTCTCGGGACTAGCGGGGACCAAATCCACAATGAGCAGTTCTTC. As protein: CAWSLGTSGDQIHNEQFF. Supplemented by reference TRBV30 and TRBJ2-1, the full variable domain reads SQTIHQWPATLVQPVGSPLSLECTVEGTSNPNLYWYRQAAGRGLQLLFYSVGIGQISSEVPQNLSASRPQDRQFILSSKKLLLSDSGFYLCAWSLGTSGDQIHNEQFFGPGTRLTVL.

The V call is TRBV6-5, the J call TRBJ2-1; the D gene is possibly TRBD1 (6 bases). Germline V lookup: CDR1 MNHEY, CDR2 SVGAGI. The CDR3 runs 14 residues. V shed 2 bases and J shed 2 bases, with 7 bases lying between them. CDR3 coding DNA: TGTGCCAGCAGTTACCGACAGGCCTACAATGAGCAGTTCTTC. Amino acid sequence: CASSYRQAYNEQFF.

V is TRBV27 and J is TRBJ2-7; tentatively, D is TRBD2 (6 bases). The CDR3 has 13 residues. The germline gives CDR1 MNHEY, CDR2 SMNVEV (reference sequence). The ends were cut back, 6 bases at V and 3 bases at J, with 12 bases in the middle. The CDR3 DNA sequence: TGTGCCAGCAGCGGGGGAGACGGCTACGAGCAGTACTTC. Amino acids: CASSGGDGYEQYF.

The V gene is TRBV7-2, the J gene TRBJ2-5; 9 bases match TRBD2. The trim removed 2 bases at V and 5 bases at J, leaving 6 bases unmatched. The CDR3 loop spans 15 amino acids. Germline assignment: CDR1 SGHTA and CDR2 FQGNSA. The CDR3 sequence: CASSLRGRAGETQYF. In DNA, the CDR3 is TGTGCCAGCAGCTTACGCGGGAGGGCAGGGGAGACCCAGTACTTC.

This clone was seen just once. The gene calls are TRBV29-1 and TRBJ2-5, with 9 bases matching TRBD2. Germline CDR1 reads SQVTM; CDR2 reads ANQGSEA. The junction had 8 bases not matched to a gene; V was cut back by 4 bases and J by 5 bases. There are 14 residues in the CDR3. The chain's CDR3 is CSVGVAGVMETQYF. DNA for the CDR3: TGCAGCGTTGGCGTAGCGGGAGTGATGGAGACCCAGTACTTC.

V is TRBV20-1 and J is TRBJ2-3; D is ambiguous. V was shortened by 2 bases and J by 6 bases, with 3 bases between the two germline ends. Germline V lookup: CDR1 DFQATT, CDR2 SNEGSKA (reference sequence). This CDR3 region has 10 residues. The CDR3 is CSARLDTQYF. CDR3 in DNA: TGCAGTGCTAGACTGGATACGCAGTATTTT.

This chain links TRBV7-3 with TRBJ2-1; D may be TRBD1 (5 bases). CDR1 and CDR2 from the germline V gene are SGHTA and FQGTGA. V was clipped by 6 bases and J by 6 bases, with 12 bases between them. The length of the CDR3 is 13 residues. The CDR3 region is CASSYNRINEQFF. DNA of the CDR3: TGTGCCAGCAGTTATAACAGGATCAATGAGCAGTTCTTC.

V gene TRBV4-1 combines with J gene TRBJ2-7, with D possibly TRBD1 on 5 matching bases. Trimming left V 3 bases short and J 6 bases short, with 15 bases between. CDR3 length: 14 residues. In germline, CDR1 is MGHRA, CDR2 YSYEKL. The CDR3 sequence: CASSQGRVLGEQYF. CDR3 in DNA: TGCGCCAGCAGCCAGGGCAGGGTTTTAGGCGAGCAGTACTTC.

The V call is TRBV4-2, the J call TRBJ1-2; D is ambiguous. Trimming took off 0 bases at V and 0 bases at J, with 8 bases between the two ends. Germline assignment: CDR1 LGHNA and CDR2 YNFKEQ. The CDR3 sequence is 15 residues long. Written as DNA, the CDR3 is TGTGCCAGCAGCCAAGATTTTACGGCTAACTATGGCTACACCTTC. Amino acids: CASSQDFTANYGYTF.